Included here is one T cell receptor (beta chain) sequence, with context. The V gene's germline CDR1 is SGHRS and CDR2 YFSETQ. With 2 bases clipped from V and 2 bases from J, the junction kept 9 bases outside the gene matches. The CDR3 runs 16 residues. The source of the sample is a study of cytomegalovirus exposure and HLA in healthy donors. PCR involved 60 Vbeta and 13 Jbeta primers. The table came from immunoSEQ multiplex PCR; TCRdb's copy has only in-frame clones and leaves some out. The table shows approximately 110,000 clones, with almost 75% occurring only once. The sequenced material came from PBMCs. The rearrangement joins TRBV5-1 to TRBJ2-7; 8 bases fit TRBD1. The receptor comes from a middle-aged man in good health and CMV-seronegative. CDR3 coding DNA: TGCGCCAGCAGCTTTCCTCGACAGGGGTTCCCCTACGAGCAGTACTTC. Protein product: CASSFPRQGFPYEQYF.